This entry lists 28 T cell receptor beta chains sequenced from one sample in a study of control samples from healthy donors and cancer patients. The protocol was immunoSEQ multiplex PCR, while the TCRdb copy is restricted to in-frame clones and leaves out a portion. The table lists about 160,000 clones, 85% to 90% of them singletons. Sequencing input: blood. The receptors were sampled from a man aged 25 to 45 in good health.

The V call is TRBV6-6, the J call TRBJ1-1, with TRBD1 as a possible D gene (6 bases). This CDR3 comprises 14 residues. The germline gives CDR1 MNHNY, CDR2 SVGAGI (reference sequence). V lost 5 bases, J lost 5 bases, and 15 bases lay in between. CDR3 DNA sequence: TGTGCCAGCAGTCGGGGGGACAAGGTAACTGAAGCTTTCTTT. Translated, it gives CASSRGDKVTEAFF.

This rearrangement joins TRBV5-1 to TRBJ1-1; no definite D call. The CDR3 runs 14 residues. V dropped 2 bases and J dropped 0 bases, with 8 bases sitting between them. Looked up from germline, CDR1 is SGHRS and CDR2 is YFSETQ. The CDR3 here is CASSFSGVNTEAFF. The CDR3 region has the DNA TGCGCCAGCAGCTTTTCAGGAGTGAACACTGAAGCTTTCTTT.

The chain recombines TRBV5-5 with TRBJ2-6, with D uncertain. V was shortened by 7 bases and J by 0 bases, with 11 bases between the two germline ends. In germline, CDR1 is SGHKS, CDR2 YYEKEE (reference sequence). The CDR3 runs to 15 residues. The CDR3 loop reads CASAWGDSGANVLTF. The CDR3 bases are TGTGCCAGCGCCTGGGGTGACTCTGGGGCCAACGTCCTGACTTTC.

The V and J genes are TRBV24-1 and TRBJ2-3, with D possibly being TRBD2 (5 bases). This CDR3 is 12 amino acids long. The V gene lost 7 bases and the J gene lost 4 bases, with 8 bases spanning the gap. The germline gives CDR1 KGHDR, CDR2 SFDVKD. CDR3 protein: CATSEGPDTQYF. The CDR3 DNA sequence: TGTGCCACCAGCGAGGGTCCAGATACGCAGTATTTT.

DNA for the CDR3: TGTGCCAGCTCACCCCGAGGACAGGGGTCCTCTGGGACCCAGTACTTC. It yields the protein CASSPRGQGSSGTQYF. The genes are TRBV18 and TRBJ2-5; 9 nucleotides agree with TRBD1. This CDR3 comprises 16 residues. Losses at the gene ends were 3 bases for V and 7 bases for J; bases not matched to a gene: 12. Germline CDR1 and CDR2: KGHSH and LQKENI.

The genes are TRBV27 and TRBJ2-7; D unclear. V was clipped by 3 bases and J by 4 bases, with 10 bases between them. This CDR3 has 13 residues. CDR1 and CDR2 from the germline V gene are MNHEY and SMNVEV (reference sequence). The CDR3 sequence: CASSLKVGYEQYF. CDR3 in DNA: TGTGCCAGCAGTTTGAAGGTGGGGTACGAGCAGTACTTC.

This sequence joins TRBV6-4 and TRBJ2-2; D is perhaps TRBD2 (6 bases). V lost 2 bases and J 6 bases, leaving 7 bases between the germline ends. The V gene's germline CDR1 is MRHNA and CDR2 SNTAGT. The CDR3 loop spans 13 amino acids. This CDR3 is CASSDGEAGELFF. CDR3 nucleotides: TGTGCCAGCAGTGACGGGGAGGCCGGGGAGCTGTTTTTT.

The chain has TRBV5-1 and TRBJ2-1, with TRBD2 identical over 10 bases. V lost 4 bases and J lost 8; bases outside the gene matches: 12. Per germline, CDR1 SGHRS and CDR2 YFSETQ. The CDR3 length is 16 residues. CDR3 bases: TGCGCCAGCAGCGTCCAAGTAGCGGGAGGAAGGGATGAGCAGTTCTTC. It encodes CASSVQVAGGRDEQFF.

This chain uses TRBV7-7 with TRBJ2-3; tentative D call: TRBD2 (5 bases). This CDR3 has 13 residues. Germline-derived CDR1 and CDR2 are SSHAT and FNYEAQ (reference sequence). V dropped 1 base and J dropped 5 bases, with 7 bases sitting between them. The DNA of the CDR3 is TGTGCCAGCAGCTTAGGGGGAGAAGATACGCAGTATTTT. Its translation is CASSLGGEDTQYF.

The V gene is TRBV18, the J gene TRBJ2-2; weak D call: TRBD1 (6 bases). CDR3 size: 15 residues. Germline CDR1 KGHSH, CDR2 LQKENI. With 2 bases removed from V and 0 bases from J, the gap between germline ends came to 7 bases. The CDR3 coding sequence is TGTGCCAGCTCACCAACAGGGCCGAACACCGGGGAGCTGTTTTTT. This translates into CASSPTGPNTGELFF.

This clone has only one observation. V gene TRBV27 combines with J gene TRBJ2-2, with D perhaps being TRBD1 or TRBD2 (5 bases each). Germline CDR1 reads MNHEY; CDR2 reads SMNVEV (reference sequence). The V end was cut by 11 bases, the J end by 4 bases, with 20 bases between. The CDR3 covers 15 residues. CDR3 loop: CASKRGPLTTGELFF. The CDR3 DNA follows: TGTGCCTCCAAACGGGGCCCTCTAACCACCGGGGAGCTGTTTTTT.

This chain uses TRBV2 with TRBJ1-5; D is uncertain. This CDR3 contains 15 residues. CDR1 and CDR2 (germline): SNHLY, FYNNEI. V shed 6 bases and J shed 0 bases, with 12 bases lying between them. The CDR3 loop reads CASRLTEYSNQPQHF. In DNA form, the CDR3 reads TGTGCCAGCAGACTTACAGAGTATAGCAATCAGCCCCAGCATTTT. The complete variable domain, with remaining parts taken from reference TRBV2 and TRBJ1-5, reads EPEVTQTPSHQVTQMGQEVILRCVPISNHLYFYWYRQILGQKVEFLVSFYNNEISEKSEIFDDQFSVERPDGSNFTLKIRSTKLEDSAMYFCASRLTEYSNQPQHFGDGTRLSIL.

The chain recombines TRBV4-1 with TRBJ2-4, with a tentative D call TRBD2 (6 bases). Trimming left V 0 bases short and J 7 bases short, with 13 bases between. CDR1 and CDR2 from the germline V gene are MGHRA and YSYEKL. This CDR3 spans 15 amino acids. The DNA of the CDR3 is TGCGCCAGCAGCCAAGAAGGAGCGGGCATGAACATTCAGTACTTC. As protein: CASSQEGAGMNIQYF.

V gene TRBV6-1 combines with J gene TRBJ1-4, with no clear D. The V gene lost 0 bases and the J gene lost 8 bases, with 10 bases spanning the gap. This CDR3 has 14 residues. CDR1 and CDR2 from the germline V gene are MNHNS and SASEGT. The CDR3 coding sequence is TGTGCCAGCAGTGAAGCGTGGACTGGAGAAAAACTGTTTTTT. Translation gives CASSEAWTGEKLFF.

V gene TRBV5-6 combines with J gene TRBJ1-1; 8 nucleotides agree with TRBD1. The V and J ends lost 0 bases and 5 bases, in that order; junction bases with no gene match: 9. CDR1 SGHDT and CDR2 YYEEEE come from the germline V gene. This CDR3 has 16 residues. The CDR3 DNA is TGTGCCAGCAGCTTGGAACAGGGGGTGCCTAAGACTGAAGCTTTCTTT. It is translated as CASSLEQGVPKTEAFF.

The chain carries TRBV19 and TRBJ1-1; D remains unclear. V was pared by 5 bases and J by 4 bases, with 17 bases between. The CDR3 extends over 15 amino acids. Germline loops: CDR1 LNHDA, CDR2 SQIVND (reference sequence). CDR3: CASSSRTEGGTEAFF. The CDR3 bases are TGTGCCAGTAGTTCTCGGACCGAAGGAGGCACTGAAGCTTTCTTT.

The genes are TRBV7-5 and TRBJ1-5. TRBV7-5 is labeled a pseudogene. This CDR3 contains 12 residues. The CDR3 sequence: CARLTRTPSQHF. CDR3 nucleotides: TGTGCCAGACTCACCCGGACCCCATCCCAGCATTTT.

The rearrangement links TRBV6-4 to TRBJ1-6; D call uncertain. Germline V gives CDR1 MRHNA, CDR2 SNTAGT. With 5 bases removed from V and 0 bases from J, the gap between germline ends came to 14 bases. This CDR3 is built from 17 residues. The CDR3 sequence: CASSPTERSSYNSPLHF. The CDR3, as DNA: TGTGCCAGCAGTCCAACAGAGAGAAGCTCCTATAATTCACCCCTCCACTTT.

The chain uses TRBV7-9 and TRBJ2-3; D remains ambiguous. From germline, CDR1 is SEHNR and CDR2 FQNEAQ (reference sequence). The CDR3 length is 16 residues. V was trimmed by 5 bases and J by 2 bases, leaving 17 bases between them. The CDR3 DNA sequence: TGTGCCAGCAGCGGTGGTCCAGATCCCTACACAGATACGCAGTATTTT. Protein: CASSGGPDPYTDTQYF.

V usage is TRBV14 and J usage is TRBJ1-1, with 9 bases that match TRBD1. Germline assignment: CDR1 SGHDN and CDR2 FVKESK. CDR3 length equals 19 residues. After removal of 6 bases from V and 0 bases from J, the junction contained 17 bases not matched to a gene. The CDR3 DNA follows: TGTGCCAGCAGGCCCCCGGCGGGACAGGGCTATCTCATGAACACTGAAGCTTTCTTT. Encoded protein: CASRPPAGQGYLMNTEAFF.

The chain has TRBV14 and TRBJ1-2, with D tentatively TRBD1 (5 bases). CDR3 length equals 13 residues. The V end was cut by 6 bases, the J end by 5 bases, with 13 bases between. Germline CDR1 and CDR2: SGHDN and FVKESK. The CDR3 region has the DNA TGTGCCAGCAGTCCCTGGGAGGGGTATGGCTACACCTTC. Amino acid sequence: CASSPWEGYGYTF. Together with reference TRBV14 and TRBJ1-2, the CDR3 gives the full variable domain: EAGVTQFPSHSVIEKGQTVTLRCDPISGHDNLYWYRRVMGKEIKFLLHFVKESKQDESGMPNNRFLAERTGGTYSTLKVQPAELEDSGVYFCASSPWEGYGYTFGSGTRLTVV.

The chain joins TRBV19 to TRBJ2-2; unclear D gene. Trimming left V 5 bases short and J 4 bases short, with 11 bases between. Germline V gene lookup returns CDR1 LNHDA and CDR2 SQIVND (reference sequence). The CDR3 has 14 amino acids. CDR3 bases: TGTGCCAGTAGTGGAAGAGCCCTCACCGGGGAGCTGTTTTTT. As protein: CASSGRALTGELFF.

This chain connects TRBV7-2 to TRBJ1-1; D possibly corresponds to TRBD1 (5 bases). V was clipped by 4 bases and J by 4 bases, with 16 bases between them. The CDR3 is made up of 15 amino acids. Germline assignment: CDR1 SGHTA and CDR2 FQGNSA. CDR3 nucleotide sequence: TGTGCCAGCAGCTACCCGGGACTGCCTAGCACTGAAGCTTTCTTT. Protein: CASSYPGLPSTEAFF.

The genes are TRBV5-8 and TRBJ1-1; D remains unclear. The V end lost 0 bases, the J end lost 5 bases, and 11 bases lay between the germline ends. The CDR3 loop spans 14 amino acids. The germline V gene encodes CDR1 SGHTS and CDR2 YDEGEE. The CDR3 sequence: CASSLDVSWTEAFF. CDR3 coding DNA: TGTGCCAGCAGCTTGGATGTCAGCTGGACTGAAGCTTTCTTT.

Only one count was recorded for this clone. DNA for the CDR3: TGTGCCACCAGTCCTGTGGACAGGGCTGGAGGCTACACCTTC. Protein sequence: CATSPVDRAGGYTF. The rearrangement links TRBV24-1 to TRBJ1-2; 8 nucleotides align to TRBD1. Looked up from germline, CDR1 is KGHDR and CDR2 is SFDVKD. This CDR3 spans 14 amino acids. The V gene end was trimmed by 6 bases and the J gene end by 8 bases; junction bases not matched to a gene: 10.

This clone has a single count. The V gene is TRBV28, the J gene TRBJ1-2; D unresolved. From germline, CDR1 is MDHEN and CDR2 SYDVKM. The V gene lost 4 bases and the J gene lost 6 bases, with 12 bases spanning the gap. This CDR3 is built from 13 residues. The CDR3 here is CASSSLLIDGYTF. The CDR3 DNA reads as TGTGCCAGCAGTTCTCTCTTAATCGATGGCTACACCTTC.

The J gene is TRBJ1-3, the V gene TRBV5-5, with D maybe TRBD1 (5 bases). Trimming left V 3 bases short and J 0 bases short, with 10 bases between. This CDR3 is 15 amino acids long. Germline V gene sequence: CDR1 SGHKS, CDR2 YYEKEE (reference sequence). The CDR3 loop is CASSSSGSSGNTIYF. In DNA form, the CDR3 reads TGTGCCAGCAGCTCTTCAGGGAGCTCTGGAAACACCATATATTTT.

The chain recombines TRBV19 with TRBJ1-6; D is uncertain. This CDR3 has 15 amino acids. Trimming shortened V by 9 bases and J by 0 bases, and 12 bases separated the two germline ends. Germline V CDR1 and CDR2: LNHDA, SQIVND (reference sequence). CDR3 sequence reads: CARAVESSYNSPLHF. The CDR3 DNA reads as TGTGCCAGGGCGGTTGAGAGCTCCTATAATTCACCCCTCCACTTT.